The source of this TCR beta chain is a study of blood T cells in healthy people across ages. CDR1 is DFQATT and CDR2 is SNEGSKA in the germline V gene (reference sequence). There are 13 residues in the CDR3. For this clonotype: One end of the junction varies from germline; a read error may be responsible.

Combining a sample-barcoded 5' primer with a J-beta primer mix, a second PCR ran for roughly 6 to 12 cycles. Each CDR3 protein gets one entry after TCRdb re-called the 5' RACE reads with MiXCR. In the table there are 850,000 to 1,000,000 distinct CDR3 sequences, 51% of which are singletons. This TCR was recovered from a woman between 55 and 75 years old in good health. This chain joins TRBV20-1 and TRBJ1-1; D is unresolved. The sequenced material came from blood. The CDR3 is CSTRVRRNTEAFF. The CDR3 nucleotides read TGCAGTACTAGAGTGCGGAGGAACACTGAAGCTTTCTTT.